This TCR beta chain emerged from a study of T cells in Graves' hyperthyroidism and ophthalmopathy. Diagnoses were established using clinical symptoms, serum thyroxine and TRAb, thyroid ultrasound and orbital computed tomography. Trimming removed 6 bases from V and 13 bases from J, with 28 bases in between. Germline V CDR1 and CDR2: SNHLY, FYNNEI. The CDR3 covers 15 residues. The investigators amplified TCR beta CDR3 regions from RNA transcripts. HTBI primers drove first-round RT-PCR of the TCR CDR3. Each CDR3 protein is one row after TCRdb ran MiXCR on the multiplex PCR reads. The sample yields approximately 590,000 distinct CDR3 sequences, 40% to 55% seen once.

The TCR sequence derives from a woman aged 18-30 years with Graves' hyperthyroidism. This chain connects TRBV2 to TRBJ2-7, with a tentative D call TRBD2 (6 bases). Sequenced: peripheral blood or thyroid tissue (not recorded which). Here the CDR3 DNA reads TGTGCCAGCAGCTTACAAAGCGGAATGGCCTCGGGAGTATACTTC. Translated, it gives CASSLQSGMASGVYF.